The source of this T cell receptor beta chain is a study of T cells after yellow fever vaccination. For the study at large: Preparation used SMART-Seq v4 Ultra Low Input for the low-cell-number fractions. Notes on the study in general: Only a small proportion of the clonotypes turned up in both the CD4 and the CD8 compartments, likely arising from convergent recombination. Abundant contaminating clonotypes from the bulk population could appear in FACS-sorted repertoires.

A 5'RACE template-switching step, the method used to make TCR cDNA, added a universal primer site and UMIs. In TCRdb, the 5' RACE reads were re-called with MiXCR into one record per CDR3 protein. The sample shows 400,000 to 450,000 distinct CDR3 sequences, about 17% of them seen only once. CDR1 is MNHEY and CDR2 is SVGAGI in the germline V gene. Trimming shortened V by 3 bases and J by 4 bases, and 14 bases separated the two germline ends. This CDR3 comprises 15 residues. This clonotype was seen a few times. The antigen is undetermined. The chain uses TRBV6-5 and TRBJ2-3, with a possible D match to TRBD2 (5 bases). The sample here was PBMCs, taken before the yellow fever booster vaccination. The TCR comes from a man aged 18 to 30 who received the YFV17D yellow fever vaccine. The CDR3 coding sequence is TGTGCCAGCAGTTATATTGCGGGTGCCTCAGATACGCAGTATTTT. Residues: CASSYIAGASDTQYF.